The 32 T cell receptor beta chains presented below share a single source sample, sequenced in a study of beta chain features in type 1 diabetes. Points from the study as a whole: Type 1 diabetes patients had moderately but significantly shorter TCRB CDR3s in all four CD4+ subsets.

What these receptors recognize is not known. cDNA synthesis used the whole RNA isolate, giving expressed TCRB sequences. TCRdb's copy holds only in-frame clones and misses some; the assay was immunoSEQ multiplex PCR. The data contain some 290,000 clones, 13% to 15% of them singletons. The sample was naive CD4+ T cells from blood. The origin of the receptors is a man aged 25-45 years with type 1 diabetes.

The chain links TRBV4-1 to TRBJ2-1; D call uncertain. CDR3 length: 14 amino acids. In germline, CDR1 is MGHRA, CDR2 YSYEKL. Trimming pared 1 base from V and 4 bases from J, leaving 8 bases between. CDR3: CASSQGDGYNEQFF. The CDR3 DNA sequence: TGCGCCAGCAGCCAAGGAGACGGGTACAATGAGCAGTTCTTC.

The chain links TRBV28 to TRBJ2-3, with 7 nucleotides matching TRBD2. Germline V gene data show CDR1 as MDHEN and CDR2 as SYDVKM. This CDR3 has 15 amino acids. V lost 7 bases and J lost 1; bases outside the gene matches: 8. In nucleotides, the CDR3 is TGTGCCAGCACTGGGGCGGGAGTGGGCACAGATACGCAGTATTTT. Encoded protein: CASTGAGVGTDTQYF.

Concerning this clone itself: Other DNA sequences within the sample encode an identical CDR3. V is TRBV6-5 and J is TRBJ2-7, with 13 bases identical to TRBD2. The V gene end was trimmed by 5 bases and the J gene end by 3 bases; junction bases not matched to a gene: 1. The CDR3 is 14 residues long. Germline CDR1 reads MNHEY; CDR2 reads SVGAGI. The CDR3 sequence is CASSRTSGSYEQYF. As DNA, the CDR3 is TGTGCCAGCAGTCGGACTAGCGGGAGCTACGAGCAGTACTTC.

The V call is TRBV28, the J call TRBJ2-5; 8 bases are shared with TRBD2. Germline CDR1 MDHEN, CDR2 SYDVKM. The ends lost 5 bases at V and 3 bases at J; junction bases unmatched: 5. CDR3 length equals 14 residues. CDR3 residues: CASSPLSGKETQYF. CDR3 bases: TGTGCCAGCAGTCCCCTTAGCGGGAAAGAGACCCAGTACTTC.

The chain uses TRBV18 and TRBJ2-5; no clear D gene. The V gene's germline CDR1 is KGHSH and CDR2 LQKENI. V lost 6 bases, J lost 3 bases, and 8 bases lay in between. CDR3 size: 12 residues. The CDR3, as DNA: TGTGCCAGCTCCCAGACTGAAGAGACCCAGTACTTC. Translating it yields CASSQTEETQYF.

The chain recombines TRBV11-2 with TRBJ2-2, with D perhaps TRBD1 (6 bases). Looked up from germline, CDR1 is SGHAT and CDR2 is FQNNGV. Trimming stripped 5 bases from V and 2 bases from J, with 12 bases between. The CDR3 is 15 amino acids. Here the CDR3 DNA reads TGTGCCAGCAGCCCCTGGACAGATAACACCGGGGAGCTGTTTTTT. Translating gives CASSPWTDNTGELFF.

The chain uses TRBV5-6 and TRBJ2-3, with D unresolved. This CDR3 has 15 residues. Trimming took off 1 base at V and 3 bases at J, with 12 bases between the two ends. The germline V gene has CDR1 SGHDT and CDR2 YYEEEE. CDR3 nucleotide sequence: TGTGCCAGCAGCTTGAGTCCTAGGTCGACAGATACGCAGTATTTT. This gives the protein CASSLSPRSTDTQYF.

The chain links TRBV14 to TRBJ2-1; 10 positions agree with TRBD2. Per germline, CDR1 SGHDN and CDR2 FVKESK. Trimming at V came to 2 bases and at J to 0 bases, leaving 4 bases not matched to a gene. The CDR3 extends over 17 amino acids. Here the CDR3 reads CASSQWTSGYSYNEQFF. DNA of the CDR3: TGTGCCAGCAGCCAATGGACTAGCGGCTACTCCTACAATGAGCAGTTCTTC. Looking up the rest from reference TRBV14 and TRBJ2-1 gives the full variable domain: EAGVTQFPSHSVIEKGQTVTLRCDPISGHDNLYWYRRVMGKEIKFLLHFVKESKQDESGMPNNRFLAERTGGTYSTLKVQPAELEDSGVYFCASSQWTSGYSYNEQFFGPGTRLTVL.

This clone was seen only a few times. Within the sample, other DNA sequences also encode this same CDR3. CDR3 DNA sequence: TGTGCCTCCTCGGGAAACTACGAGCAGTACTTC. It specifies CASSGNYEQYF. The chain is built from TRBV28 and TRBJ2-7, with a weak D call TRBD2 (5 bases). The CDR3 contains 11 residues. V shed 11 bases and J shed 3 bases, with 11 bases lying between them. Germline loops: CDR1 MDHEN, CDR2 SYDVKM.

The sample holds a few counts of this clone. The chain links TRBV28 to TRBJ2-7; 8 bases align to TRBD2. V was pared by 5 bases and J by 2 bases, with 8 bases of the junction left unmatched. The CDR3 runs to 15 residues. Germline V gene data show CDR1 as MDHEN and CDR2 as SYDVKM. CDR3 nucleotide sequence: TGTGCCAGCAGTGGACACGAAGCGGGAGCCTACGAGCAGTACTTC. The encoded protein is CASSGHEAGAYEQYF.

This clone was detected only a few times. V gene TRBV20-1 combines with J gene TRBJ1-1; D ambiguous. Trimming left V 2 bases short and J 7 bases short, with 8 bases between. The CDR3 extends over 11 amino acids. CDR1 is DFQATT and CDR2 is SNEGSKA in the germline V gene (reference sequence). CDR3 in amino acids: CSARQTLEAFF. The CDR3 nucleotides read TGCAGTGCTAGACAGACTCTTGAAGCTTTCTTT.

In its sample, this clone was seen a few times. The chain links TRBV18 to TRBJ1-1, with D maybe TRBD1 (5 bases). Trimming took off 3 bases at V and 0 bases at J, with 11 bases between the two ends. Germline V lookup: CDR1 KGHSH, CDR2 LQKENI. The CDR3 length is 15 residues. The CDR3, as DNA: TGTGCCAGCTCACCTGACAGAAACATGAACACTGAAGCTTTCTTT. Residues: CASSPDRNMNTEAFF.

The chain joins TRBV29-1 to TRBJ2-1; a weak D match, TRBD1 (6 bases). Per germline, CDR1 SQVTM and CDR2 ANQGSEA. The CDR3 is 17 residues long. V dropped 0 bases and J dropped 7 bases, with 22 bases sitting between them. The CDR3 bases are TGCAGCGTTGAAGAACAGGGATCCCGCCGGTTACCGAATGAGCAGTTCTTC. It translates to CSVEEQGSRRLPNEQFF.

The chain is built from TRBV28 and TRBJ2-7; 11 bases are shared with TRBD2. The CDR3 is 15 residues long. V lost 1 base to trimming and J lost 6 bases; unmatched junction nucleotides: 5. Germline lookup yields CDR1 MDHEN and CDR2 SYDVKM. The CDR3 sequence: CASSLLTSGSFEQYF. The CDR3 DNA reads as TGTGCCAGCAGTTTATTAACTAGCGGGAGTTTCGAGCAGTACTTC.

The chain employs TRBV11-2 and TRBJ2-4; TRBD2 agrees at 7 bases. Germline V gene data show CDR1 as SGHAT and CDR2 as FQNNGV. The CDR3 extends over 16 amino acids. V lost 5 bases and J lost 1; bases outside the gene matches: 8. As DNA, the CDR3 is TGTGCCAGCAGCAGACTCCGGGACTACGCCAAAAACATTCAGTACTTC. Residues: CASSRLRDYAKNIQYF.

A few counts support this clone. The same CDR3 also results from other DNA sequences found in this sample. The chain has TRBV4-3 and TRBJ2-3, with no clear D. The germline gives CDR1 LGHNA, CDR2 YSLEER. This CDR3 region has 13 residues. V gave up 4 bases and J gave up 3 bases, with 8 bases separating them. The CDR3: CASSLSGTDTQYF. The DNA of the CDR3 is TGCGCCAGCAGCCTATCCGGGACAGATACGCAGTATTTT.

The chain combines TRBV5-1 with TRBJ2-1; 7 positions agree with TRBD2. The germline V gene encodes CDR1 SGHRS and CDR2 YFSETQ. The CDR3 is made up of 16 amino acids. V gave up 0 bases and J gave up 2 bases; unmatched junction bases: 5. CDR3 coding DNA: TGCGCCAGCAGCTTGGACCCAGCGGGAACCTACAATGAGCAGTTCTTC. Its protein product is CASSLDPAGTYNEQFF.

The chain is built from TRBV19 and TRBJ2-1, with a possible D match to TRBD2 (6 bases). This CDR3 is built from 14 residues. The V end lost 10 bases, the J end lost 2 bases, and 15 bases lay between the germline ends. Germline CDR1 LNHDA, CDR2 SQIVND (reference sequence). The CDR3 bases are TGTGCCACCGACGGGGGTAACCCCTACAATGAGCAGTTCTTC. Residues: CATDGGNPYNEQFF.

This clone was found a few times. The chain is built from TRBV11-2 and TRBJ2-1; 7 bases are shared with TRBD2. CDR1 is SGHAT, CDR2 FQNNGV, per germline. This CDR3 contains 16 residues. Germline trimming cut 4 bases from V and 0 bases from J; bases unmatched to any gene: 6. The CDR3 DNA reads as TGTGCCAGCAGCTCCCCGCGGGAGTTCTCCTACAATGAGCAGTTCTTC. This encodes CASSSPREFSYNEQFF.

This clone has more than one count but fewer than ten. The chain joins TRBV4-1 to TRBJ2-3; no firm D call. The CDR3 extends over 13 amino acids. Trimming left V 4 bases short and J 2 bases short, with 7 bases between. The germline gives CDR1 MGHRA, CDR2 YSYEKL. CDR3 in DNA: TGCGCCAGCAGCCGTCAATTCACAGATACGCAGTATTTT. Translation gives CASSRQFTDTQYF.

This chain joins TRBV5-4 and TRBJ2-5; TRBD2 aligns across 11 bases. After removal of 4 bases from V and 4 bases from J, the junction contained 9 bases not matched to a gene. Germline CDR1 is SGHNT and CDR2 is YYREEE (reference sequence). This CDR3 spans 16 amino acids. CDR3 sequence (DNA): TGTGCCAGCAGCCTCTGGACTAGCGGGTCCGGAGAGACCCAGTACTTC. It translates to CASSLWTSGSGETQYF.

V gene TRBV28 combines with J gene TRBJ2-5; 8 bases agree with TRBD2. The CDR3 is made up of 15 amino acids. V gave up 3 bases and J gave up 0 bases; unmatched junction bases: 3. Germline V gene sequence: CDR1 MDHEN, CDR2 SYDVKM. CDR3 nucleotide sequence: TGTGCCAGCAGTTTGGAGCGGGAGTACCAAGAGACCCAGTACTTC. Translation gives CASSLEREYQETQYF.

The rearrangement links TRBV28 to TRBJ2-7, with 9 bases fitting TRBD2. The CDR3 length is 13 residues. The J segment lost 4 bases and the V segment lost 8 bases, leaving 6 bases of the junction unmatched. Per the germline V gene, CDR1 is MDHEN and CDR2 is SYDVKM. CDR3 amino acids: CASLSGSKYEQYF. The CDR3 DNA sequence: TGTGCCAGCCTTAGCGGGAGTAAGTACGAGCAGTACTTC.

The rearrangement links TRBV7-9 to TRBJ1-5; D uncertain. V was cut by 4 bases and J by 6 bases, with 7 bases left in between. Per the germline V gene, CDR1 is SEHNR and CDR2 is FQNEAQ (reference sequence). The CDR3 covers 12 residues. CDR3: CASSSTGQPQHF. Here the CDR3 DNA reads TGTGCCAGCAGCTCCACGGGTCAGCCCCAGCATTTT.

This clone was found a few times. The genes are TRBV28 and TRBJ2-1; D call uncertain. Trimming took off 2 bases at V and 3 bases at J, with 5 bases between the two ends. This CDR3 is 13 amino acids long. Germline-derived CDR1 and CDR2 are MDHEN and SYDVKM. CDR3 bases: TGTGCCAGCAGTTTAATCAGCTACAATGAGCAGTTCTTC. Protein: CASSLISYNEQFF. Using reference TRBV28 and TRBJ2-1 for the parts outside the CDR3, the full variable domain is DVKVTQSSRYLVKRTGEKVFLECVQDMDHENMFWYRQDPGLGLRLIYFSYDVKMKEKGDIPEGYSVSREKKERFSLILESASTNQTSMYLCASSLISYNEQFFGPGTRLTVL.

Only a few counts were recorded for this clone. V usage is TRBV5-1 and J usage is TRBJ2-1, with 7 bases matching TRBD1. The CDR3 loop spans 14 amino acids. Germline lookup yields CDR1 SGHRS and CDR2 YFSETQ. V lost 8 bases, J lost 1 base, and 6 bases stayed unmatched. CDR3 in DNA: TGCGCCAGTGGACAGGACGCTTCCTACAATGAGCAGTTCTTC. This sequence encodes CASGQDASYNEQFF.

This clone has only a few counts. The chain links TRBV7-9 to TRBJ1-2; D not resolved. The CDR3 covers 14 residues. The V and J ends lost 4 bases and 4 bases respectively, with 13 bases between them. Germline values: CDR1 SEHNR, CDR2 FQNEAQ (reference sequence). The CDR3 DNA sequence: TGTGCCAGCAGCTCCTTGACAAATACCTATGGCTACACCTTC. Protein sequence: CASSSLTNTYGYTF.

This clone was counted between two and nine times. V and J are TRBV2 and TRBJ1-1, with 8 bases aligning to TRBD1. Germline CDR1 and CDR2: SNHLY and FYNNEI. The junction had 10 bases not matched to a gene; V was cut back by 6 bases and J by 4 bases. The CDR3 loop spans 15 amino acids. As DNA, the CDR3 is TGTGCCAGCAGCCTCGGGACAGGCCGGGGCACTGAAGCTTTCTTT. Its protein is CASSLGTGRGTEAFF.

This clone was counted a few times. The rearrangement links TRBV5-4 to TRBJ2-7; 7 nucleotides align to TRBD2. V was pared by 4 bases and J by 0 bases, with 7 bases of the junction left unmatched. There are 15 residues in the CDR3. Germline CDR1 reads SGHNT; CDR2 reads YYREEE (reference sequence). In DNA form, the CDR3 reads TGTGCCAGCAGCCCTACTAGCGCCAGCTCCTACGAGCAGTACTTC. Its protein product is CASSPTSASSYEQYF. Full variable domain (rest looked up from reference TRBV5-4 and TRBJ2-7): ETGVTQSPTHLIKTRGQQVTLRCSSQSGHNTVSWYQQALGQGPQFIFQYYREEENGRGNFPPRFSGLQFPNYSSELNVNALELDDSALYLCASSPTSASSYEQYFGPGTRLTVT.

The genes are TRBV4-2 and TRBJ2-1; TRBD2 aligns across 13 bases. V lost 0 bases and J lost 0; bases outside the gene matches: 11. This CDR3 has 21 amino acids. The germline gives CDR1 LGHNA, CDR2 YNFKEQ. CDR3 DNA sequence: TGTGCCAGCAGCCAAGATCGGCCGGGACTAGCGGGAAGGAGCTCCTACAATGAGCAGTTCTTC. Translated, it gives CASSQDRPGLAGRSSYNEQFF.

The chain is built from TRBV30 and TRBJ2-3; a possible D gene is TRBD2 (7 bases). The CDR3 contains 13 residues. V shed 1 base and J shed 7 bases, with 12 bases lying between them. CDR1 and CDR2 from the germline V gene are GTSNPN and SVGIG (reference sequence). For the CDR3, the DNA is TGTGCCTGGAGTGCGGGGGGCGCGTATACGCAGTATTTT. It codes for CAWSAGGAYTQYF. The variable domain in full, with the rest retrieved from reference TRBV30 and TRBJ2-3, is SQTIHQWPATLVQPVGSPLSLECTVEGTSNPNLYWYRQAAGRGLQLLFYSVGIGQISSEVPQNLSASRPQDRQFILSSKKLLLSDSGFYLCAWSAGGAYTQYFGPGTRLTVL.

The chain joins TRBV7-8 to TRBJ1-5, with D unclear. V was clipped by 5 bases and J by 1 base, with 12 bases between them. Germline V gene lookup returns CDR1 SGHVS and CDR2 FQNEAQ. The CDR3 consists of 15 residues. This CDR3 is CASSPIRLSNQPQHF. The CDR3 DNA follows: TGTGCCAGCAGCCCGATCCGACTCAGCAATCAGCCCCAGCATTTT.